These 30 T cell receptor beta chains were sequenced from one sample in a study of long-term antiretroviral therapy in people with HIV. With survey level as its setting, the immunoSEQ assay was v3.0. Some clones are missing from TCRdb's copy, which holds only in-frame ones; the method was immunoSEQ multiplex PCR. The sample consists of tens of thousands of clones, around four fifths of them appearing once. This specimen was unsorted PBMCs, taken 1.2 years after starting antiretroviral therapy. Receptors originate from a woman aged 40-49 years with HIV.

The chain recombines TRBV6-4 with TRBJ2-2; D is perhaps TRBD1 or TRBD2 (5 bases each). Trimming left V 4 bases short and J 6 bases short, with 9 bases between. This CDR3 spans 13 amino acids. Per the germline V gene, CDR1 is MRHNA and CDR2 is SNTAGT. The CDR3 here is CASSGQGAGELFF. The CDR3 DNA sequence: TGTGCCAGCAGTGGTCAGGGAGCCGGGGAGCTGTTTTTT.

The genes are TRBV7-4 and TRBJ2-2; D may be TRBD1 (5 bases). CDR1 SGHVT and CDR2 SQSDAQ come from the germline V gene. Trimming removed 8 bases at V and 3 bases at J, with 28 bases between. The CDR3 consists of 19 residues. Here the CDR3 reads CASGSGIADLKSYTGELFF. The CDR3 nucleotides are TGTGCCAGCGGCTCAGGGATCGCGGACCTTAAGAGTTACACCGGGGAGCTGTTTTTT.

CDR3 residues: CASSLAGTGNTEAFF. The CDR3 coding sequence is TGTGCCAGCAGTTTAGCCGGGACAGGGAACACTGAAGCTTTCTTT. The J gene is TRBJ1-1, the V gene TRBV27, with TRBD1 identical over 8 bases. In germline, CDR1 is MNHEY, CDR2 SMNVEV (reference sequence). The CDR3 has 15 residues. J was trimmed by 1 base and V by 2 bases; bases with no gene match: 3.

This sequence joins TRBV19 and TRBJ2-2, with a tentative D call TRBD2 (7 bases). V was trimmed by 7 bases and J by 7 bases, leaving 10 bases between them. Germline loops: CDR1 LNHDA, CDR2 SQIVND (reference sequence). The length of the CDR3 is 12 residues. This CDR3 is CASNRGGGELFF. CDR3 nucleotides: TGTGCCAGTAATAGGGGGGGCGGGGAGCTGTTTTTT.

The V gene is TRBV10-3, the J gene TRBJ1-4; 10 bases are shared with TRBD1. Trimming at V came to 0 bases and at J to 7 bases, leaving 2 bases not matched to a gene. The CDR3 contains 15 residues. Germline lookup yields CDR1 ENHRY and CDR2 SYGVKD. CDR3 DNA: TGTGCCATCAGTGAGTCGACAGGGGGCGGTGAAAAACTGTTTTTT. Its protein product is CAISESTGGGEKLFF.

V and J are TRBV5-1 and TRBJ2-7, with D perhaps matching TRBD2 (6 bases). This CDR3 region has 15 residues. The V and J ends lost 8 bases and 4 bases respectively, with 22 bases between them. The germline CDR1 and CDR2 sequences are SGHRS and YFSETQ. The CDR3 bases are TGCGCCAGACAGCAGGAGGGCAGGGTAGTTTACGAGCAGTACTTC. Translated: CARQQEGRVVYEQYF.

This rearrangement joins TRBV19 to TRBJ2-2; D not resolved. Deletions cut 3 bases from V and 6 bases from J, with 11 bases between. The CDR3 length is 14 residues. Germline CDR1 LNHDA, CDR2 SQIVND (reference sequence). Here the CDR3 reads CASSMAAWSGELFF. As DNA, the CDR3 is TGTGCCAGTAGTATGGCAGCCTGGTCCGGGGAGCTGTTTTTT.

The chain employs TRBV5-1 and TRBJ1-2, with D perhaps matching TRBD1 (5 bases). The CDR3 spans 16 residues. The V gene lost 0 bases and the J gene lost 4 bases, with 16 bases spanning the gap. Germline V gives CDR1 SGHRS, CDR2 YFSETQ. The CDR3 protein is CASSLDAGQVFYGYTF. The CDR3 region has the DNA TGCGCCAGCAGCTTGGATGCAGGGCAGGTTTTCTATGGCTACACCTTC.

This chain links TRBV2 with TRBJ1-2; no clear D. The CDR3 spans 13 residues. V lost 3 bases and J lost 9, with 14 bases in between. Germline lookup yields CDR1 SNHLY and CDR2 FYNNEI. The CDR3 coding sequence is TGTGCCAGCAGTGAGTCGCAGGCGGCTAGCTACACCTTC. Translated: CASSESQAASYTF. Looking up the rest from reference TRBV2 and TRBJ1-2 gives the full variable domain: EPEVTQTPSHQVTQMGQEVILRCVPISNHLYFYWYRQILGQKVEFLVSFYNNEISEKSEIFDDQFSVERPDGSNFTLKIRSTKLEDSAMYFCASSESQAASYTFGSGTRLTVV.

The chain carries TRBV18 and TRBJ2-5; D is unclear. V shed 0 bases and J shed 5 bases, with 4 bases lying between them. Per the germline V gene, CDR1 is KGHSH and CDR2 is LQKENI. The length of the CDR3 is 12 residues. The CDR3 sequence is CASSPPDETQYF. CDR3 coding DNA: TGTGCCAGCTCACCACCAGATGAGACCCAGTACTTC.

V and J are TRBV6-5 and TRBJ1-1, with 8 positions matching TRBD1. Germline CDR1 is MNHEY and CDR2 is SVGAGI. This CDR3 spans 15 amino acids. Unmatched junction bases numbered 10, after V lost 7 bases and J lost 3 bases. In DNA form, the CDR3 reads TGTGCCAGCACTAACAGGGGGGAGGGCTACACTGAAGCTTTCTTT. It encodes CASTNRGEGYTEAFF.

The CDR3 protein is CSTGDEKLFF. The CDR3 coding sequence is TGCAGCACGGGGGATGAAAAACTGTTTTTT. The chain couples TRBV20-1 to TRBJ1-4; perhaps TRBD1 as D (5 bases). Germline CDR1 DFQATT, CDR2 SNEGSKA (reference sequence). The CDR3 has 10 residues.

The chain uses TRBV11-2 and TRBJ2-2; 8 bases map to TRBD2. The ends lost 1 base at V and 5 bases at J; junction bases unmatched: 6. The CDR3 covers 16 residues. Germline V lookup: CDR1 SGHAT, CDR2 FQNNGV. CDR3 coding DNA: TGTGCCAGCAGCTTAGGAGCGGGAGTCGGGACCGGGGAGCTGTTTTTT. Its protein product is CASSLGAGVGTGELFF.

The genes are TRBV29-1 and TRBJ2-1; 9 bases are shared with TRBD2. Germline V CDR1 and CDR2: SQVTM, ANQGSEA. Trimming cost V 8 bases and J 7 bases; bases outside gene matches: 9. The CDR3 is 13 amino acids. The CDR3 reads CSLTGLAGNEQFF. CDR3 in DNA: TGCAGCCTTACCGGGCTAGCGGGAAATGAGCAGTTCTTC.

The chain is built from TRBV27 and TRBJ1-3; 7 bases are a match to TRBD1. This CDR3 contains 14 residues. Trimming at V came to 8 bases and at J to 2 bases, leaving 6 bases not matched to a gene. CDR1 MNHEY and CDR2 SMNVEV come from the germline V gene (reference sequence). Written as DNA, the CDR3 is TGTGCCAGCCGACTACAGGGGACTGGAAACACCATATATTTT. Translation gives CASRLQGTGNTIYF.

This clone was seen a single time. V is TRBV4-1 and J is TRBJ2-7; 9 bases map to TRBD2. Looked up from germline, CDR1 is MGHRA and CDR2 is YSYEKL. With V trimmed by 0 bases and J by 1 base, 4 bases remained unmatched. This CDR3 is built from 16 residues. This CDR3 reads CASSQDKREASYEQYF. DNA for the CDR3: TGCGCCAGCAGCCAAGACAAGCGGGAGGCTTCCTACGAGCAGTACTTC.

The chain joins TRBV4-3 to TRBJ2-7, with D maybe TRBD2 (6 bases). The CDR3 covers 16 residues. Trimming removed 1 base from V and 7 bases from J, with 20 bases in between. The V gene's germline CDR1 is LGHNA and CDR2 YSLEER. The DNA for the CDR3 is TGCGCCAGCAGCCAAGGCCCCACGCCGGGAGTGGAAGAGCAGTACTTC. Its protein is CASSQGPTPGVEEQYF.

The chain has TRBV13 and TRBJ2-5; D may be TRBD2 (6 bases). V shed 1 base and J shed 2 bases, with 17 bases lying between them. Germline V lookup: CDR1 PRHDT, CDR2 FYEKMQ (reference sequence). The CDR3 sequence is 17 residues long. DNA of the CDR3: TGTGCCAGCAGCTTAGATTCCTCCCTGGGGGGTCAAGAGACCCAGTACTTC. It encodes CASSLDSSLGGQETQYF.

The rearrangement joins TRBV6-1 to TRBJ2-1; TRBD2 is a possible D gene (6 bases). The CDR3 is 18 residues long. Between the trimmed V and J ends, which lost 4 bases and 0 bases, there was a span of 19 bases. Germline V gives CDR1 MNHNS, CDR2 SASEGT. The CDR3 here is CASSGSVGSFTSYNEQFF. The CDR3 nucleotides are TGTGCCAGCAGTGGGTCTGTCGGGAGCTTTACCTCCTACAATGAGCAGTTCTTC.

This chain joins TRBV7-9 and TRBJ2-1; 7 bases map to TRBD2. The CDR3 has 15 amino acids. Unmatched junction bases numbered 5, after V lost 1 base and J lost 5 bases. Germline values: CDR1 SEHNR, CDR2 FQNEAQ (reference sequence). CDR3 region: CASSLGEGLNNEQFF. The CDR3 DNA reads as TGTGCCAGCAGCTTAGGGGAGGGGCTGAACAATGAGCAGTTCTTC.

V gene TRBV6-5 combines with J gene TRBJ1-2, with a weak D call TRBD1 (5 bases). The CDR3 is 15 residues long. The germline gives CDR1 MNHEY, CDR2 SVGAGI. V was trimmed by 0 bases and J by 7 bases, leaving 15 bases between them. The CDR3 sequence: CASSYSMTAGAGYTF. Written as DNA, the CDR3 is TGTGCCAGCAGTTACTCGATGACTGCTGGGGCTGGCTACACCTTC.

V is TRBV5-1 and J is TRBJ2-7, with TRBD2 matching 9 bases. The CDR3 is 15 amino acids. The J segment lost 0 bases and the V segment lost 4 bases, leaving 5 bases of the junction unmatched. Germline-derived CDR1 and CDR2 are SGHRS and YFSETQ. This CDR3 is CASSSSGRDSYEQYF. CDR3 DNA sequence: TGCGCCAGCAGCAGTAGCGGGAGAGACTCCTACGAGCAGTACTTC.

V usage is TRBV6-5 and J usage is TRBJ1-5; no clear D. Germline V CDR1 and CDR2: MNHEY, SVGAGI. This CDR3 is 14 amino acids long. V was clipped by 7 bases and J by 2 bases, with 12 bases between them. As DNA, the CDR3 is TGTGCCAGCAAAGGGATATATGGCAATCAGCCCCAGCATTTT. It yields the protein CASKGIYGNQPQHF.

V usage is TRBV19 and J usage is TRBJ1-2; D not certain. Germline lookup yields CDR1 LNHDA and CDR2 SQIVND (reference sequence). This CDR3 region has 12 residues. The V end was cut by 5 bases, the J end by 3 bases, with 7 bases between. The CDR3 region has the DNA TGTGCCAGTAGTGTACAGTACTATGGCTACACCTTC. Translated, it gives CASSVQYYGYTF. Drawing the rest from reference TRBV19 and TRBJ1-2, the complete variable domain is DGGITQSPKYLFRKEGQNVTLSCEQNLNHDAMYWYRQDPGQGLRLIYYSQIVNDFQKGDIAEGYSVSREKKESFPLTVTSAQKNPTAFYLCASSVQYYGYTFGSGTRLTVV.

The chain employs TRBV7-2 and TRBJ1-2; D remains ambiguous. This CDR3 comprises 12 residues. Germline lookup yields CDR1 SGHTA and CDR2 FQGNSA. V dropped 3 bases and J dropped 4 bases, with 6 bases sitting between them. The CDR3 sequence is CASSFSSYGYTF. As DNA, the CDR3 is TGTGCCAGCAGCTTTTCGAGCTATGGCTACACCTTC.

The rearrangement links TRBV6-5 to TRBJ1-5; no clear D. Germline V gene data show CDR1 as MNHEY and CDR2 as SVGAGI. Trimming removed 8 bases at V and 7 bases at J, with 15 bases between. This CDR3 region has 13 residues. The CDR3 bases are TGTGCCAGCGAATCCCGACCGGGGCAGCCCCAGCATTTT. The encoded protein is CASESRPGQPQHF.

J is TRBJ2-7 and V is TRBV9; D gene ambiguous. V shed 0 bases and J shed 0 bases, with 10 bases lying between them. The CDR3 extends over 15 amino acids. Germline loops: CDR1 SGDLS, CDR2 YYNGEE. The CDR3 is CASSVAVDSSYEQYF. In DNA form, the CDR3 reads TGTGCCAGCAGCGTAGCAGTGGATAGCTCCTACGAGCAGTACTTC.

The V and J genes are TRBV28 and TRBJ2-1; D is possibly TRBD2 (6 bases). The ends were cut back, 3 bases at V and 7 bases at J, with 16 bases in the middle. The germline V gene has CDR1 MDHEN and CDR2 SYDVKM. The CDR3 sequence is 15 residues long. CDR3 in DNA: TGTGCCAGCAGTTTGATCCCTTTCGGGGGTAATGAGCAGTTCTTC. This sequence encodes CASSLIPFGGNEQFF.

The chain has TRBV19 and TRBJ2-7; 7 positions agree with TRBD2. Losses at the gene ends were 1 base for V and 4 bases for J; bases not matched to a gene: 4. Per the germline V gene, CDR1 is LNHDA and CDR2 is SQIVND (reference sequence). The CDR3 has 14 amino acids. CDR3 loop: CASSIGTRGYEQYF. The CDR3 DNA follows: TGTGCCAGTAGTATAGGGACTAGGGGATACGAGCAGTACTTC.

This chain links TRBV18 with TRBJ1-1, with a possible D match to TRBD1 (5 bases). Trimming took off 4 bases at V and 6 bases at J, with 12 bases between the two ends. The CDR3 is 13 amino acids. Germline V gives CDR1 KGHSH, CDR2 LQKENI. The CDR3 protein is CASSHGGIAEAFF. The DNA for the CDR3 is TGTGCCAGCTCACACGGGGGTATCGCTGAAGCTTTCTTT.